These 6 T cell receptor beta chains were sequenced from one sample in a study of CD8+CD57+ T cells in acquired aplastic anemia. Template material for TCR beta VDJ and CDR3 profiling consisted of genomic DNA. TCRdb reprocessed the reads with MiXCR, giving one entry per CDR3 protein. This table holds about 160,000 distinct CDR3 sequences, roughly 48% found once. The sample taken for sequencing was sorted CD4+, CD8+, or CD8+CD57+ T cells (not recorded which) from PBMCs. The source of these receptors is a human donor in good health.

With regard to this clonotype: A single base separates this from a much larger clone, so it may be a read error. This chain's CDR3 is CASSQGQESTDTQYF. In DNA form, the CDR3 reads TGTGCCAGCAGTCAGGGACAGGAGAGCACAGATACGCAGTATTTT. V and J are TRBV12-3 or TRBV12-4 and TRBJ2-3, with 8 nucleotides matching TRBD1. The CDR3 spans 15 residues. The ends lost 5 bases at V and 0 bases at J; junction bases unmatched: 4.

V usage is TRBV7-8 and J usage is TRBJ1-1; D unresolved. In germline, CDR1 is SGHVS, CDR2 FQNEAQ. Trimming cost V 10 bases and J 1 base, with 10 bases left between them. CDR3 size: 12 residues. The CDR3 DNA sequence: TGTGCCATTGAGCTACCGAACACTGAAGCTTTCTTT. Translating gives CAIELPNTEAFF.

The chain is built from TRBV5-5 and TRBJ2-6; a weak D match, TRBD1 (6 bases). Germline CDR1 reads SGHKS; CDR2 reads YYEKEE (reference sequence). Trimming removed 3 bases at V and 0 bases at J, with 10 bases between. The CDR3 length is 16 residues. The CDR3 region has the DNA TGTGCCAGCAGCTCTGGACAGCCCTCTGGGGCCAACGTCCTGACTTTC. It specifies CASSSGQPSGANVLTF.

In regard to this clonotype: This could be a read error, since a much larger clone is one nucleotide away. J is TRBJ1-4 and V is TRBV9; D remains ambiguous. Per germline, CDR1 SGDLS and CDR2 YYNGEE. The CDR3 sequence is 13 residues long. As DNA, the CDR3 is TGTGCCAGCAGCGTCAGGCCGAATGGAAAACTGTTTTTT. Translating gives CASSVRPNGKLFF.

This clonotype came up many times. The chain employs TRBV6-1 and TRBJ1-5; maybe TRBD1 (6 bases). Germline V gives CDR1 MNHNS, CDR2 SASEGT. V gave up 2 bases and J gave up 6 bases, with 11 bases separating them. The CDR3 has 14 residues. The DNA for the CDR3 is TGTGCCAGCAGTGAAACAGGGTTAATTCAGCCCCAGCATTTT. The encoded protein is CASSETGLIQPQHF.

The rearrangement uses TRBV2 and TRBJ1-4; 8 bases map to TRBD1. There are 14 residues in the CDR3. The trim removed 7 bases at V and 7 bases at J, leaving 8 bases unmatched. Germline V gene data show CDR1 as SNHLY and CDR2 as FYNNEI. CDR3 nucleotides: TGTGCCAGCAAGGACCTGGGACAGGCTGAAAAACTGTTTTTT. This sequence encodes CASKDLGQAEKLFF.